This entry is about one T cell receptor beta chain. Original handling: Amplification of reference gene primers provided the estimated nucleated cell counts. Sequencing was performed with immunoSEQ multiplex PCR; in TCRdb, only in-frame clones are kept and a portion is missing. Clone size and V and J calls were adopted from that table, with D and trimming inferred from the DNA. The sample holds approximately 210,000 clones, 88% seen once. Trimming stripped 5 bases from V and 4 bases from J, with 21 bases between. Germline V CDR1 and CDR2: MDHEN, SYDVKM. The CDR3 contains 17 residues. These data belong to a study of blood T cell repertoires in COVID-19. The wider study: The cDNA or gDNA used as material had been derived from T cells, B-cell-depleted T cells, or PBMCs.

The sample taken for sequencing was peripheral blood. The sequence derives from a man aged 70-80 years with acute or convalescent COVID-19. V is TRBV28 and J is TRBJ1-5, with D possibly TRBD1 on 5 matching bases. CDR3 sequence (DNA): TGTGCCAGCAGTCGTTATTCGCAGGGTCTTTCAAATCAGCCCCAGCATTTT. Protein product: CASSRYSQGLSNQPQHF.